The next 14 T cell receptor beta chains were all read from a single sample in a study of T cell repertoires in cytomegalovirus infection. No antigen has been identified for these receptors. In TCRdb, the reads were re-called with MiXCR into one record per CDR3 protein. This table has some 560,000 distinct CDR3 sequences, about 39% appearing once. Source: cultured PBMCs, taken from culture after CMV antigen stimulation. The receptors originated from a human donor in good health (CMV status not recorded). Some clones in this sample may be carry-over from other donors' samples.

The chain links TRBV27 to TRBJ1-2; TRBD1 is a possible D gene (6 bases). The CDR3 runs to 16 residues. V was cut by 6 bases and J by 0 bases, with 17 bases left in between. The germline V gene has CDR1 MNHEY and CDR2 SMNVEV (reference sequence). The CDR3 region is CASRQKPGHSNYGYTF. CDR3 coding DNA: TGTGCCAGCAGACAAAAACCGGGACACTCTAACTATGGCTACACCTTC.

The gene calls are TRBV12-3 or TRBV12-4 and TRBJ2-5; 8 bases map to TRBD1. There are 15 residues in the CDR3. V shed 6 bases and J 2 bases; nucleotides not matched to a gene: 8. The chain's CDR3 is CASRTGAVGQETQYF. The CDR3 DNA follows: TGTGCCAGCAGGACAGGGGCGGTAGGGCAAGAGACCCAGTACTTC.

The V and J genes are TRBV19 and TRBJ2-6; no firm D call. V was pared by 1 base and J by 4 bases, with 11 bases between. The CDR3 extends over 16 amino acids. CDR1 is LNHDA and CDR2 is SQIVND in the germline V gene (reference sequence). CDR3 DNA sequence: TGTGCCAGTAGTATAGTTCCGGGTACAGGGGCCAACGTCCTGACTTTC. Translation: CASSIVPGTGANVLTF. The whole variable domain, filled in from reference TRBV19 and TRBJ2-6, reads DGGITQSPKYLFRKEGQNVTLSCEQNLNHDAMYWYRQDPGQGLRLIYYSQIVNDFQKGDIAEGYSVSREKKESFPLTVTSAQKNPTAFYLCASSIVPGTGANVLTFGAGSRLTVL.

The genes are TRBV4-3 and TRBJ2-2; D is unclear. The CDR3 consists of 14 residues. V lost 6 bases and J lost 0, with 8 bases in between. Germline CDR1 LGHNA, CDR2 YSLEER. The CDR3 spells CASRAYTNTGELFF. In DNA, the CDR3 is TGCGCCAGCAGGGCGTACACGAACACCGGGGAGCTGTTTTTT.

This clonotype was recorded a few times. V and J are TRBV6-2 or TRBV6-3 and TRBJ2-2; the D gene is possibly TRBD2 (6 bases). The CDR3 covers 14 residues. V was shortened by 6 bases and J by 4 bases, with 12 bases between the two germline ends. The V gene's germline CDR1 is MNHEY and CDR2 SVGEGT. The CDR3 DNA reads TGTGCCAGCAGGCCACGGGAGAGCACCGGGGAGCTGTTTTTT. Its protein product is CASRPRESTGELFF.

The chain joins TRBV6-1 to TRBJ1-5; D perhaps matches TRBD1 (5 bases). Germline V gene lookup returns CDR1 MNHNS and CDR2 SASEGT. This CDR3 spans 14 amino acids. Trimming cost V 7 bases and J 9 bases, with 19 bases left between them. CDR3 nucleotide sequence: TGTGCCAGCACCCCCGCCGGACCGGGGCGGCCCCAGCATTTT. Its protein product is CASTPAGPGRPQHF.

The chain employs TRBV7-9 and TRBJ2-3, with D unresolved. Per germline, CDR1 SEHNR and CDR2 FQNEAQ (reference sequence). The CDR3 consists of 12 residues. V lost 6 bases and J 4 bases, leaving 8 bases between the germline ends. The CDR3 spells CASSASSDTQYF. CDR3 bases: TGTGCCAGCAGTGCAAGCTCAGATACGCAGTATTTT.

The chain carries TRBV30 and TRBJ2-5; D not resolved. Trimming took 8 bases from V and 5 from J, leaving 15 bases between them. The CDR3 loop spans 12 amino acids. The germline gives CDR1 GTSNPN, CDR2 SVGIG (reference sequence). CDR3 loop: CARSAVGETQYF. The DNA for the CDR3 is TGTGCCAGGTCCGCGGTCGGGGAGACCCAGTACTTC.

This clonotype was counted between two and nine times. This chain uses TRBV11-2 with TRBJ2-5; D is undetermined. The V gene lost 7 bases and the J gene lost 0 bases, with 6 bases spanning the gap. The CDR3 has 12 amino acids. The germline gives CDR1 SGHAT, CDR2 FQNNGV. CDR3 residues: CASTRYQETQYF. The CDR3 DNA reads TGTGCCAGCACGAGGTACCAAGAGACCCAGTACTTC.

The chain is built from TRBV7-6 and TRBJ2-3; 7 bases fit TRBD2. Germline loops: CDR1 SGHVS, CDR2 FNYEAQ. Germline trimming cut 6 bases from V and 4 bases from J; bases unmatched to any gene: 7. The CDR3 is 14 residues long. The CDR3 DNA reads as TGTGCCAGCAGTTCGGTGGGGGGGGCAGATACGCAGTATTTT. This translates into CASSSVGGADTQYF. Supplemented by reference TRBV7-6 and TRBJ2-3, the full variable domain reads GAGVSQSPRYKVTKRGQDVALRCDPISGHVSLYWYRQALGQGPEFLTYFNYEAQQDKSGLPNDRFSAERPEGSISTLTIQRTEQRDSAMYRCASSSVGGADTQYFGPGTRLTVL.

This chain joins TRBV2 and TRBJ2-1; tentatively, D is TRBD2 (6 bases). Trimming shortened V by 5 bases and J by 5 bases, and 13 bases separated the two germline ends. Germline values: CDR1 SNHLY, CDR2 FYNNEI. The CDR3 spans 14 residues. The CDR3 here is CASSKIRENNEQFF. In nucleotides, the CDR3 is TGTGCCAGCAGTAAAATCCGGGAGAACAATGAGCAGTTCTTC.

The rearrangement links TRBV5-1 to TRBJ1-1; possibly TRBD1 for D (6 bases). Trimming shortened V by 0 bases and J by 11 bases, and 14 bases separated the two germline ends. The V gene's germline CDR1 is SGHRS and CDR2 YFSETQ. The CDR3 has 13 amino acids. Written as DNA, the CDR3 is TGCGCCAGCAGCTTGGAAGGACATGACAGGGCTTTCTTT. Protein product: CASSLEGHDRAFF.

The chain employs TRBV2 and TRBJ2-1; D is unclear. Germline V CDR1 and CDR2: SNHLY, FYNNEI. The CDR3 covers 12 residues. Trimming took 1 base from V and 12 from J, leaving 10 bases between them. CDR3 sequence (DNA): TGTGCCAGCAGTGAAGATAAGGTCCCGCAGTTCTTC. Encoded protein: CASSEDKVPQFF.

The J gene is TRBJ1-5, the V gene TRBV18; D is unresolved. The CDR3 totals 13 residues. The germline V and J ends were trimmed by 5 bases and 3 bases, with 8 bases remaining between them. Germline V gives CDR1 KGHSH, CDR2 LQKENI. CDR3 sequence reads: CASSRADNQPQHF. CDR3 in DNA: TGTGCCAGCTCAAGGGCAGACAATCAGCCCCAGCATTTT.